This T cell receptor beta chain was profiled in a study of immune heterogeneity within non-small cell lung tumors. Genomic DNA extracted from bulk tumor tissue served as template. A total of about 550 ng was used per sample. While surgery was under way, several biopsies spaced far apart were taken per primary tumor. Curative surgery was performed on patients who had untreated, newly diagnosed non-small cell lung cancer. It was with 32 V and 13 J primers that multiplex PCR amplified TCR beta CDR3. In TCRdb, the multiplex PCR reads were re-called with MiXCR into one record per CDR3 protein. The sample comprises 2,500 to 3,500 distinct CDR3 sequences, 20% to 25% of which are singletons, and approximately 16% rests with the top ten. Comment on this clonotype: At one end, the junction sequence differs from germline, possibly due to a read error.

This receptor was obtained from a man between 60 and 70 years old with non-small cell lung cancer. Sequencing was done on a sample of lung tumor tissue.

The CDR3, as DNA: TGTGACAGCAGCCCAGCTAGCGGGAGGGCACGGAGGGGGACCCAGTACTTC. It is translated as CDSSPASGRARRGTQYF. This chain uses TRBV7-9 with TRBJ2-5; TRBD2 matches 12 bases. Looked up from germline, CDR1 is SEHNR and CDR2 is FQNEAQ (reference sequence). The CDR3 is made up of 17 amino acids. The full variable domain, completed using reference TRBV7-9 and TRBJ2-5, is DTGVSQNPRHKITKRGQNVTFRCDPISEHNRLYWYRQTLGQGPEFLTYFQNEAQLEKSRLLSDRFSAERPKGSFSTLEIQRTEQGDSAMYLCDSSPASGRARRGTQYFGPGTRLLVL.